The rows below give T cell receptor beta chains drawn from one sample of a study of blood T cell repertoires in COVID-19. Method: immunoSEQ multiplex PCR; TCRdb's copy keeps in-frame clones and lacks some. The sample gives approximately 46,000 clones, roughly 81% of which show up once; about 13% is in the top ten. Material: peripheral blood. These receptors originate from a woman aged 70-85 years in a cohort sampled during active COVID-19. Each CDR3 is given with its conserved first and last residue. A D gene is named only where the DNA matches it firmly. Some rows have no size entry. The others give once, few or many, or a class for an expanded clone.

V	J	size	D	CDR3	DNA
TRBV27	TRBJ1-3	once	.	CASSPRAGNTIYF	TGTGCCAGCAGCCCCCGGGCTGGAAACACCATATATTTT
TRBV28	TRBJ1-1	few	TRBD1	CASSPLGTGRNTEAFF	TGTGCCAGCAGTCCACTAGGGACAGGCAGAAACACTGAAGCTTTCTTT
TRBV19	TRBJ1-5	.	.	CASSNRWQNQPQHF	TGTGCCAGTAGTAACAGGTGGCAAAATCAGCCCCAGCATTTT
TRBV19	TRBJ2-7	once	TRBD2	CASTSGIGSYEQYF	TGTGCCAGTACGAGCGGGATCGGGTCCTACGAGCAGTACTTC
TRBV5-1	TRBJ2-2	.	.	CASSSYVPNTGELFF	TGCGCCAGCAGCTCCTATGTTCCAAACACCGGGGAGCTGTTTTTT
TRBV19	TRBJ2-7	.	.	CASSMAGRNYEQYF	TGTGCCAGTAGTATGGCGGGACGTAACTACGAGCAGTACTTC
TRBV2	TRBJ2-7	.	.	CASSELGDLPPYEQYF	TGTGCCAGCAGTGAACTCGGAGACTTACCCCCCTACGAGCAGTACTTC
TRBV27	TRBJ2-2	.	TRBD1	CASRPGQGYTGELFF	TGTGCCAGCAGGCCGGGACAGGGGTACACCGGGGAGCTGTTTTTT
TRBV3-1/TRBV3-2	TRBJ2-1	.	.	CASSQADEQFF	TGTGCCAGCAGCCAAGCAGATGAGCAGTTCTTC
TRBV4-1	TRBJ1-1	.	.	CASSDQTDRPLLTEAFF	TGCGCCAGCAGCGACCAAACGGACAGACCCTTGCTCACTGAAGCTTTCTTT
TRBV9	TRBJ1-6	.	TRBD1	CASSVGGTGVSPLHF	TGTGCCAGCAGCGTAGGGGGGACAGGGGTGTCACCCCTCCACTTT
TRBV19	TRBJ2-5	.	.	CASSIAGETQYF	TGTGCCAGTAGTATAGCGGGGGAGACCCAGTACTTC
TRBV25-1	TRBJ1-5	.	.	CASSGENQPQHF	TGTGCCAGCAGTGGCGAGAATCAGCCCCAGCATTTT
TRBV10-2	TRBJ2-5	.	TRBD2	CASSRASGQETQYF	TGCGCCAGCAGTAGGGCTAGCGGCCAAGAGACCCAGTACTTC
TRBV30	TRBJ2-5	.	TRBD2	CAWSTQGLAKETQYF	TGTGCCTGGAGTACCCAGGGACTAGCGAAAGAGACCCAGTACTTC
TRBV5-5	TRBJ1-2	.	.	CASSADTGGFGGYTF	TGTGCCAGCAGCGCCGACACGGGCGGGTTCGGTGGCTACACCTTC
TRBV29-1	TRBJ1-2	.	.	CSDLTDNYGYTF	TGCAGTGATCTTACAGATAACTATGGCTACACCTTC
TRBV30	TRBJ2-6	.	.	CAWSWGDSGANVLTF	TGTGCCTGGAGTTGGGGGGACTCTGGGGCCAACGTCCTGACTTTC
TRBV19	TRBJ1-4	.	TRBD1	CASSKGQGSEKLFF	TGTGCCAGTAGTAAGGGACAGGGGTCTGAAAAACTGTTTTTT
TRBV5-1	TRBJ1-2	.	TRBD1	CASSLAGGMNYGYTF	TGCGCCAGCAGCTTGGCAGGGGGCATGAACTATGGCTACACCTTC
TRBV29-1	TRBJ2-5	.	.	CSVDAGLQETQYF	TGCAGCGTTGATGCTGGGCTTCAAGAGACCCAGTACTTC
TRBV5-1	TRBJ2-7	.	.	CASRIGIISYEQYF	TGCGCCAGCAGAATCGGGATCATCTCCTACGAGCAGTACTTC
TRBV7-8	TRBJ1-6	few	TRBD1	CASSALTGVGSPLHF	TGTGCCAGCAGCGCACTGACAGGGGTTGGTTCACCCCTCCACTTT
TRBV2	TRBJ2-5	.	.	CASSPLLLPGETQYF	TGTGCCAGCTCCCCACTACTATTACCAGGGGAGACCCAGTACTTC
TRBV7-9	TRBJ1-1	.	.	CASSLEQGFEAFF	TGTGCCAGCAGCTTAGAACAGGGCTTTGAAGCTTTCTTT
TRBV10-3	TRBJ2-3	.	TRBD2	CAISVRSGSTDTQYF	TGTGCCATCAGTGTTCGTAGCGGGAGTACAGATACGCAGTATTTT
TRBV19	TRBJ2-7	few	TRBD1	CASSIADRGYEQYF	TGTGCCAGTAGTATAGCAGACAGGGGCTACGAGCAGTACTTC
TRBV30	TRBJ1-1	.	TRBD1	CAWNRGLRTEAFF	TGTGCCTGGAACAGGGGGCTGAGGACTGAAGCTTTCTTT
TRBV5-1	TRBJ2-3	.	TRBD2	CASSAVGLAGTDTQYF	TGCGCCAGCAGCGCGGTAGGACTAGCGGGAACCGATACGCAGTATTTT
TRBV5-1	TRBJ1-1	.	TRBD1	CASSPGDRGNTEAFF	TGCGCCAGCAGCCCGGGGGACAGGGGGAACACTGAAGCTTTCTTT
TRBV27	TRBJ2-2	.	TRBD1	CASSFGTANTGELFF	TGTGCCAGCAGCTTCGGGACAGCGAACACCGGGGAGCTGTTTTTT
TRBV7-2	TRBJ2-4	.	.	CASSQGHTNIQYF	TGTGCCAGCAGTCAGGGACATACAAACATTCAGTACTTC
TRBV19	TRBJ1-1	.	.	CASSILGGAEAFF	TGTGCCAGTAGTATACTAGGGGGGGCTGAAGCTTTCTTT
TRBV27	TRBJ2-6	once	TRBD1	CASRPTGGAGANVLTF	TGTGCCAGCAGGCCGACAGGGGGGGCTGGGGCCAACGTCCTGACTTTC
TRBV7-9	TRBJ1-4	.	TRBD1	CASSLGDRDNEKLFF	TGTGCCAGCAGCTTAGGGGACAGGGACAATGAAAAACTGTTTTTT
TRBV29-1	TRBJ2-3	once	.	CSVAASEVLDTQYF	TGCAGCGTTGCGGCTAGCGAGGTTCTAGATACGCAGTATTTT
TRBV24-1	TRBJ2-3	.	TRBD1	CATSDSRGPQITQYF	TGTGCCACCAGTGATTCCAGGGGGCCGCAGATAACGCAGTATTTT
TRBV10-3	TRBJ2-1	.	.	CAISGGGYSYNEQFF	TGTGCCATCAGTGGGGGGGGCTACTCCTACAATGAGCAGTTCTTC
TRBV10-3	TRBJ1-5	.	.	CAISALGQTALQPQHF	TGTGCCATCAGCGCCCTAGGACAGACCGCCCTTCAGCCCCAGCATTTT
TRBV7-2	TRBJ2-5	.	TRBD2	CASSLKTSGTGGGTQYF	TGTGCCAGCAGCTTGAAGACTAGCGGGACCGGTGGAGGGACCCAGTACTTC
TRBV4-1	TRBJ2-5	.	.	CASSHPRGSQETQYF	TGCGCCAGCAGCCACCCCCGGGGGAGCCAAGAGACCCAGTACTTC
TRBV28	TRBJ2-1	.	TRBD1	CASSRTGRDEQFF	TGTGCCAGCAGTCGGACAGGGCGGGATGAGCAGTTCTTC
TRBV7-2	TRBJ2-7	.	TRBD1	CASSLDTGGAYEQYF	TGTGCCAGCAGCTTAGATACAGGGGGAGCGTACGAGCAGTACTTC
TRBV29-1	TRBJ2-1	medium-sized	.	CSVGGYNEQFF	TGCAGCGTTGGAGGATACAATGAGCAGTTCTTC
TRBV5-1	TRBJ1-3	.	.	CASSTGQQVDTIYF	TGCGCCAGCAGTACCGGACAGCAGGTGGACACCATATATTTT
TRBV6-5	TRBJ2-7	.	TRBD1	CASRRTGGAYEQYF	TGTGCCAGCAGGCGGACAGGGGGGGCCTACGAGCAGTACTTC
TRBV5-1	TRBJ2-1	.	TRBD2	CASSPGTSGMYNEQFF	TGCGCCAGCAGCCCAGGGACTAGCGGGATGTACAATGAGCAGTTCTTC
TRBV28	TRBJ1-1	.	TRBD1	CASSFSRTGGPRTEAFF	TGTGCCAGCAGTTTTTCGAGGACAGGAGGGCCCCGGACTGAAGCTTTCTTT
TRBV28	TRBJ2-7	.	TRBD2	CASSRGGAGSEQYF	TGTGCCAGCAGCCGGGGAGGGGCGGGTTCCGAGCAGTACTTC
TRBV28	TRBJ2-7	.	.	CASRSGLPRPYEQYF	TGTGCCAGCAGATCTGGACTTCCACGGCCCTACGAGCAGTACTTC
TRBV7-8	TRBJ2-3	.	.	CASSFEAGRTDTQYF	TGTGCCAGCAGCTTCGAGGCGGGACGCACAGATACGCAGTATTTT
TRBV4-1	TRBJ2-7	.	.	CASSLLEVSSYEQYF	TGCGCCAGCAGCCTCCTAGAGGTGTCCTCCTACGAGCAGTACTTC
TRBV14	TRBJ2-2	.	TRBD2	CASSQDPAGGRTGELFF	TGTGCCAGCAGCCAAGACCCCGCGGGAGGGCGCACCGGGGAGCTGTTTTTT